This T cell receptor (beta chain) came from a study of T cell responses to AZD1222 COVID-19 vaccine. Data came from immunoSEQ multiplex PCR; TCRdb stores just in-frame clones and leaves some out. The profile shows roughly 100,000 clones, 90% of them singletons. CDR1 is LNHDA, CDR2 SQIVND, per germline (reference sequence). V gave up 4 bases and J gave up 3 bases, with 16 bases separating them. This CDR3 comprises 16 residues. This sequence originates from an adult in good health. The sequencing here drew on peripheral blood, taken on day 0 of AZD1222 vaccination. This sequence joins TRBV19 and TRBJ1-5; TRBD1 might be the D (6 bases). CDR3 DNA: TGTGCCAGTAGTAGGACAGTAGACCTTTCCAATCAGCCCCAGCATTTT. Residues: CASSRTVDLSNQPQHF.